Listed below are T cell receptor beta chains from one sample, sequenced in a study of Tregs in tolerant kidney transplant recipients. Profiled with immunoSEQ multiplex PCR; TCRdb holds only in-frame clones, not every one. The repertoire has more than 90,000 clones, 93% of them found once; the top ten carry 1.5% to 2%. Specimen: CD4+ T cells from blood (PBMCs), collected 12 months after the transplant. Receptors were obtained from a human patient who received a combined kidney and bone marrow transplant. Some T cells may be supplied by the graft donor. Each CDR3 is given without its conserved first and last residue.

V gene	CDR3 length	J gene	CDR3 protein
TRBV4-2	13	TRBJ1-4	ASSQWGTPNEKLF
TRBV5-1	13	TRBJ2-1	ASSFFTSSYNEQF
TRBV4-2	12	TRBJ1-2	ASSQNRASYGYT
TRBV2	11	TRBJ2-7	ASSDDRVKRVY
TRBV4-3	15	TRBJ1-4	ASSQEELRATNEKLF
TRBV7-9	15	TRBJ2-1	ASSLRGSGRIDNEQF
TRBV5-1	14	TRBJ2-2	ASSPGLAGDDGELF
TRBV4-2	20	TRBJ2-1	ASSQGQPVGAGSGGSYNEQF
TRBV4-1	13	TRBJ2-2	ASSQVAGVTGELF
TRBV14	11	TRBJ2-7	ASSQASGVGQY
TRBV6-4	13	TRBJ2-2	ASSVRLAVTGEPF
TRBV15	12	TRBJ1-6	ATSPRINSSPLH
TRBV6-5	13	TRBJ2-7	ASSLTRGGNYEQY
TRBV5-6	12	TRBJ2-1	ASSLGGSHNEQF
TRBV14	17	TRBJ1-1	ASSRTQKDRGRLNTEAF
TRBV7-2	13	TRBJ2-7	ASSFVTGLNYEQY
TRBV7-7	11	TRBJ2-2	ASGTGNVGELF
TRBV4-2	14	TRBJ2-4	ASSQDLGLAKNIQY
TRBV7-2	12	TRBJ2-5	ASSSDRGQETQY
TRBV5-4	12	TRBJ1-3	ASRKTGSGNTIY
TRBV14	11	TRBJ2-7	ASSHQRGYEQY
TRBV7-9	13	TRBJ2-7	ASSLALGPIGEQY
TRBV4-2	14	TRBJ2-5	ASSQDSSWAVETQY
TRBV20-1	8	TRBJ2-7	SATLGGQY
TRBV7-9	13	TRBJ1-5	ASSLAQGGNQPQH
TRBV9	15	TRBJ2-3	ASSVEVPGAFRDTQY
TRBV7-9	13	TRBJ1-2	ASSLDSRFGYGYT
TRBV6-1	14	TRBJ2-1	ASSATGRSSYNEQF
TRBV2	12	TRBJ1-4	ASSVGGWNEKLF
TRBV7-6	13	TRBJ2-2	ASSSTGGGTGELF
TRBV9	13	TRBJ2-7	ASSSVGQGSYEQY
TRBV27	12	TRBJ2-7	ASRRQGPNYEQY